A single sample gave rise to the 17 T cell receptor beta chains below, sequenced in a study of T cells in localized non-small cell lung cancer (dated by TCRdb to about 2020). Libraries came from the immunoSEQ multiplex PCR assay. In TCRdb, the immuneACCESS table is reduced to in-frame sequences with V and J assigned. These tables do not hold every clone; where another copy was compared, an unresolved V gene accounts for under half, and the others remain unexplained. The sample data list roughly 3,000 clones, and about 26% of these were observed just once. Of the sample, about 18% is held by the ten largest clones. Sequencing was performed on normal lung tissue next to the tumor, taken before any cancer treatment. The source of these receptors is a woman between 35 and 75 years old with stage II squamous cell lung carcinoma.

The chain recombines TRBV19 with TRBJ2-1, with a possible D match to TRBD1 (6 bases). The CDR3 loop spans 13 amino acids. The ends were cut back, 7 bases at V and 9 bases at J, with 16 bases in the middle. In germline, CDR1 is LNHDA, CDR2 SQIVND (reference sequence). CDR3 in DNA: TGTGCCAGTAATTGGGGGCTTTATGGTGAGCAGTTCTTC. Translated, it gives CASNWGLYGEQFF.

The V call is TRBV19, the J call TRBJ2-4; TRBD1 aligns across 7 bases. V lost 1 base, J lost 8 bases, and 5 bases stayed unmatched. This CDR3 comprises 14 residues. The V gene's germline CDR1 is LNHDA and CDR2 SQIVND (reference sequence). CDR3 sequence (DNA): TGTGCCAGTAGTATAGCGGCGCAGGGGGACATTCAGTACTTC. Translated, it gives CASSIAAQGDIQYF.

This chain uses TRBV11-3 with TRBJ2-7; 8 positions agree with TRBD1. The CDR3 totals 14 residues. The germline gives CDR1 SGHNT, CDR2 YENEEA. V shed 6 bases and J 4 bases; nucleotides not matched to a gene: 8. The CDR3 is CASSIQGVRYEQYF. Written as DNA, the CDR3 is TGTGCCAGCAGTATACAGGGGGTTAGGTACGAGCAGTACTTC.

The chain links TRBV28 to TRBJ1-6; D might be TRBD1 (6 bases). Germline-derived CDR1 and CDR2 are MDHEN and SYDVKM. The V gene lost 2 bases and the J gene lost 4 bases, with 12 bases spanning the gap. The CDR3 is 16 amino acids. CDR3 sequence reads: CASSLTGQTYNSPLHF. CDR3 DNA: TGTGCCAGCAGTTTAACGGGACAAACTTATAATTCACCCCTCCACTTT. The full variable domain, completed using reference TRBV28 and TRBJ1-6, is DVKVTQSSRYLVKRTGEKVFLECVQDMDHENMFWYRQDPGLGLRLIYFSYDVKMKEKGDIPEGYSVSREKKERFSLILESASTNQTSMYLCASSLTGQTYNSPLHFGNGTRLTVT.

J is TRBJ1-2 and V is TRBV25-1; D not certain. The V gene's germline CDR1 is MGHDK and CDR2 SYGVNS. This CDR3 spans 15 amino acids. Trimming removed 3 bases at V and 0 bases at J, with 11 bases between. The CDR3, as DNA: TGTGCCAGCAGTGACCACTCGTTAACTAACTATGGCTACACCTTC. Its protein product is CASSDHSLTNYGYTF.

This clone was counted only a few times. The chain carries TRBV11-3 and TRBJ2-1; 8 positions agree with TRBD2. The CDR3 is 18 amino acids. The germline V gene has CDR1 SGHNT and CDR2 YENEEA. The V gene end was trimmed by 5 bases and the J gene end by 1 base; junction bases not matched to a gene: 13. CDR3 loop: CASSLPRRGATSYNEQFF. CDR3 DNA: TGTGCCAGCAGCCTGCCCAGGCGGGGGGCAACGTCCTACAATGAGCAGTTCTTC.

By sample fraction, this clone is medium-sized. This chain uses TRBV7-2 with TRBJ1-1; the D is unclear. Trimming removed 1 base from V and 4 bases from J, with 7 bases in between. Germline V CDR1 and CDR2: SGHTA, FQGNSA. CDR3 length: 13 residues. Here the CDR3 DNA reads TGTGCCAGCAGCTTAGGGAAGGGCACTGAAGCTTTCTTT. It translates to CASSLGKGTEAFF.

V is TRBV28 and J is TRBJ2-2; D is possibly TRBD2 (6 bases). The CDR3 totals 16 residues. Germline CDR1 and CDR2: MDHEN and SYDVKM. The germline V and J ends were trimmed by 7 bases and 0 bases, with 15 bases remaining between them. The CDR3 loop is CASTSAGGANTGELFF. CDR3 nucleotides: TGTGCCAGCACGAGTGCCGGCGGGGCGAACACCGGGGAGCTGTTTTTT.

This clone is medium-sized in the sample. Here the CDR3 DNA reads TGTGCCAGCAGCTTAGTACGACTAGCGGGAGGCGACGAGCAGTACTTC. This encodes CASSLVRLAGGDEQYF. This chain uses TRBV11-3 with TRBJ2-7; 13 bases match TRBD2. Trimming at V came to 1 base and at J to 5 bases, leaving 5 bases not matched to a gene. Per the germline V gene, CDR1 is SGHNT and CDR2 is YENEEA. The CDR3 contains 16 residues.

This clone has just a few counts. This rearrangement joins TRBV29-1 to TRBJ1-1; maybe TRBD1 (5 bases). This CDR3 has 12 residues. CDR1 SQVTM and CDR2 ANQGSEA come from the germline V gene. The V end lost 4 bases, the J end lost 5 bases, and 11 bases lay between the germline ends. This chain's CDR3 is CSVGSGRTEAFF. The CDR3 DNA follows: TGCAGCGTTGGGTCAGGGCGGACTGAAGCTTTCTTT.

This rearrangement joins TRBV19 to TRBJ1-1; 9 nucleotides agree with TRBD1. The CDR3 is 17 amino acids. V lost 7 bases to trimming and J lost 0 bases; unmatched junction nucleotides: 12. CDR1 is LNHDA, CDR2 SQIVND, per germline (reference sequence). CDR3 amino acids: CASNAGTGRSMNTEAFF. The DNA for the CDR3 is TGTGCCAGTAATGCCGGGACAGGGAGATCCATGAACACTGAAGCTTTCTTT. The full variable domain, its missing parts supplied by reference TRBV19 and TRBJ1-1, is DGGITQSPKYLFRKEGQNVTLSCEQNLNHDAMYWYRQDPGQGLRLIYYSQIVNDFQKGDIAEGYSVSREKKESFPLTVTSAQKNPTAFYLCASNAGTGRSMNTEAFFGQGTRLTVV.

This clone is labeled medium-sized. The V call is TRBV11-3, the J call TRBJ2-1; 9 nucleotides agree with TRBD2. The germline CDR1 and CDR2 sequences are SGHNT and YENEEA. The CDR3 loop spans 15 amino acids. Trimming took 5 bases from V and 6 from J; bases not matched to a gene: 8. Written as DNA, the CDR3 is TGTGCCAGCAGCCCACATAGCGGGAGCGGCAATGAGCAGTTCTTC. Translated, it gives CASSPHSGSGNEQFF.

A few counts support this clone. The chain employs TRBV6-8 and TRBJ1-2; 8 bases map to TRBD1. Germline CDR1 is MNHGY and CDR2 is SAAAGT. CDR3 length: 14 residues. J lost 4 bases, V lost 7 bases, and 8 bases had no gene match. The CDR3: CASINDRGGYGYTF. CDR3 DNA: TGTGCCAGCATTAATGACAGGGGTGGCTATGGCTACACCTTC.

CDR3 bases: TGTGCCTGGAGATTCGGCTCTCGTGCTAGCGGGAGAGCAGATACGCAGTATTTT. It encodes CAWRFGSRASGRADTQYF. The chain is built from TRBV30 and TRBJ2-3; 10 bases line up with TRBD2. Germline assignment: CDR1 GTSNPN and CDR2 SVGIG (reference sequence). V dropped 3 bases and J dropped 4; count of bases not matched to a gene: 16. CDR3 length: 18 residues.

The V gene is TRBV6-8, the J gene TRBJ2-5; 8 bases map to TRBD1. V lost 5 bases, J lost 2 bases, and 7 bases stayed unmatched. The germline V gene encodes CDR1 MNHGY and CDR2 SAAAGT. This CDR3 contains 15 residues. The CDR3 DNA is TGTGCCAGCAGTCGGACAGGGAATGGGCAAGAGACCCAGTACTTC. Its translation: CASSRTGNGQETQYF.

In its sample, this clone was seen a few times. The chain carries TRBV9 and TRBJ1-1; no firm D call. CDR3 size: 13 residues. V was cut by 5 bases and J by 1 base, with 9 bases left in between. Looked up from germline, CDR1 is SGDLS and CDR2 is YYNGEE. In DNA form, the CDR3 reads TGTGCCAGCAGTATGGGTTGGAACACTGAAGCTTTCTTT. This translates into CASSMGWNTEAFF. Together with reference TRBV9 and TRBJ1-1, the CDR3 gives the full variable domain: DSGVTQTPKHLITATGQRVTLRCSPRSGDLSVYWYQQSLDQGLQFLIQYYNGEERAKGNILERFSAQQFPDLHSELNLSSLELGDSALYFCASSMGWNTEAFFGQGTRLTVV.

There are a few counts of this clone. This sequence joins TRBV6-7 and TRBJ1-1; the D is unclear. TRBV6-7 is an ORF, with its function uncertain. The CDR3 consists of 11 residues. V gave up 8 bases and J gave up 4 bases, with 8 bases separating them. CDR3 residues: CASRRGTEAFF. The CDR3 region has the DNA TGTGCCAGCCGCCGTGGCACTGAAGCTTTCTTT.